This T cell receptor (beta chain) came from a study of T-cell reconstitution after alpha-beta-depleted transplantation in children. Looked up from germline, CDR1 is MDHEN and CDR2 is SYDVKM. The CDR3 has 12 amino acids. V lost 10 bases to trimming and J lost 5 bases, with 11 bases between them. A few counts support this clonotype. Molecular barcoding with unique molecular identifiers was used for the TCRbeta library. A single record per CDR3 protein comes from TCRdb applying MiXCR to the PCR reads. The table shows about 610,000 distinct CDR3 sequences, with roughly a tenth occurring only once. The receptor's source is a human donor who donated a stem cell graft to a child with acute myeloid leukemia. The rearrangement uses TRBV28 and TRBJ2-2; tentative D call: TRBD2 (6 bases). This specimen consisted of PBMCs from the stem cell graft donor, obtained from the stem cell graft. The CDR3 loop is CATSGGTGELFF. The CDR3 nucleotides are TGTGCCACCTCCGGGGGAACCGGGGAGCTGTTTTTT. The whole variable domain, remainder taken from reference TRBV28 and TRBJ2-2, is DVKVTQSSRYLVKRTGEKVFLECVQDMDHENMFWYRQDPGLGLRLIYFSYDVKMKEKGDIPEGYSVSREKKERFSLILESASTNQTSMYLCATSGGTGELFFGEGSRLTVL.